In its sample, the clone carrying this T cell receptor (beta chain) was seen once. Authors' analysis steps: Reference gene primer amplification yielded estimated nucleated cell counts. The data were produced by immunoSEQ multiplex PCR, yet TCRdb's version contains in-frame clones alone and is incomplete. V and J calls and clone size are as listed in that table; D and trimming were resolved from the DNA. The repertoire holds under 200,000 clones, with 80% to 90% as singletons. This sample was included in a study of blood T cell repertoires in COVID-19. Study information: From T cells, B-cell-depleted T cells, or PBMCs came the material, which was cDNA or gDNA.

While infection was still active, Seattle patients were enrolled and then followed longitudinally. From germline, CDR1 is MDHEN and CDR2 SYDVKM. The CDR3 spans 14 residues. Trimming pared 2 bases from V and 0 bases from J, leaving 5 bases between. The chain uses TRBV28 and TRBJ2-4; D unresolved. This TCR came from a woman aged 70-85 years with COVID-19, enrolled during active disease. Sequenced sample: peripheral blood. This CDR3 is CASSLGGAKNIQYF. The DNA of the CDR3 is TGTGCCAGCAGTTTAGGCGGAGCCAAAAACATTCAGTACTTC.